This T cell receptor beta chain derives from a study of CD8+CD57+ T cells in acquired aplastic anemia. Study context: Sorted CD4+ plus CD8+ cells gave DNA averaging about 3.2 ug. There were 11 million or so reads, on average, for CD4+ cells from healthy donors.

In regard to this clonotype: Its antigen is as yet unknown.

Findings and limits, study-wide: Researchers reported that CD8+ Simpson's diversity was not significantly different in patients versus controls. Patients and controls shared under 35 CD8+ CDR3 sequences, which appeared highly expressed in patients and within their immunodominant clones.

Profiles of TCR beta VDJ and CDR3 were generated from a genomic DNA template. A single record per CDR3 protein comes from TCRdb applying MiXCR to the reads. The table includes 30,000 to 40,000 distinct CDR3 sequences, 76% detected once. V was pared by 3 bases and J by 7 bases, with 23 bases between. CDR1 is SGDLS, CDR2 YYNGEE, per germline. The CDR3 extends over 16 amino acids. The source material was sorted CD4+, CD8+, or CD8+CD57+ T cells (not recorded which) from PBMCs. This receptor was obtained from a human donor in good health, serving as a control. V is TRBV9 and J is TRBJ2-7, with D possibly being TRBD1 or TRBD2 (6 bases each). The CDR3: CASSALTGGGRGEQYF. The DNA for the CDR3 is TGTGCCAGCAGCGCCCTTACAGGAGGGGGACGTGGAGAGCAGTACTTC.